The rows below give T cell receptor beta chains drawn from one sample of a study of blood T cell repertoires in COVID-19. The repertoire was sequenced with immunoSEQ multiplex PCR; TCRdb's copy has only in-frame clones and lacks some. The table records 52,000 or so clones, less than 90% of them present only once. The sequencing sample was made of peripheral blood. The receptors shown here come from a human donor in a cohort sampled during active COVID-19. Both conserved end residues are trimmed from each CDR3. The listing skips clone size in some rows; elsewhere it reads once, few, many or a size class.

V gene: TRBV7-8
J gene: TRBJ1-3
clone size: NA
CDR3 length: 14
CDR3 protein: ASSPGQPSSGNTIY

V gene: TRBV14
J gene: TRBJ1-1
clone size: NA
CDR3 length: 13
CDR3 protein: ASSPRQVKNTEAF

V gene: TRBV5-4
J gene: TRBJ2-5
clone size: NA
CDR3 length: 12
CDR3 protein: ASSLEPRVETQY

V gene: TRBV25-1
J gene: TRBJ1-4
clone size: NA
CDR3 length: 12
CDR3 protein: ASSNVATNEKLF

V gene: TRBV7-2
J gene: TRBJ2-1
clone size: NA
CDR3 length: 11
CDR3 protein: ASSSTFSAEQF

V gene: TRBV5-1
J gene: TRBJ1-2
clone size: NA
CDR3 length: 12
CDR3 protein: ASSLDGGLQGYT

V gene: TRBV3-1/TRBV3-2
J gene: TRBJ2-7
clone size: NA
CDR3 length: 12
CDR3 protein: ASSQGMETYEQY

V gene: TRBV30
J gene: TRBJ1-1
clone size: NA
CDR3 length: 12
CDR3 protein: AWTPRVGWGEAF

V gene: TRBV5-1
J gene: TRBJ2-1
clone size: NA
CDR3 length: 11
CDR3 protein: ASSLGGYNEQF

V gene: TRBV6-5
J gene: TRBJ1-1
clone size: once
CDR3 length: 12
CDR3 protein: ASRQQGVNTEAF